This entry concerns a single T cell receptor beta chain. This record comes from a study of TIL therapy for anti-PD-1-resistant metastatic lung cancer. Indicated time point: pre-treatment sample, taken before nivolumab and TIL therapy. This CDR3 region has 14 residues. In germline, CDR1 is LGHNA, CDR2 YSLEER. Trimming cost V 1 base and J 5 bases, with 6 bases left between them. The immunoSEQ assay was v3. Assay used: immunoSEQ multiplex PCR; TCRdb lists only in-frame clones, some missing. The profile covers tens of thousands of clones, with approximately 86% appearing a single time and approximately 5% taken by the ten largest.

The source of this sequence is a person aged 25-79 years with non-small cell lung cancer. The chain has TRBV4-3 and TRBJ1-6; D is unclear. Specimen: blood, collected at baseline. The CDR3 region has the DNA TGCGCCAGCAGCCAAGTGGTGGATAATTCACCCCTCCACTTT. It translates to CASSQVVDNSPLHF.